These 2 T cell receptor beta chains were sequenced from one sample in a study of CD8 T cells in Susac syndrome. Reverse transcription of roughly 0.5 to 1 ug RNA was performed with random hexamers. TCRdb reanalysed the immunoSEQ multiplex PCR reads using MiXCR and keeps one entry per CDR3 protein. The repertoire has 200,000 to 250,000 distinct CDR3 sequences, 94% of them found once; the top ten carry around 0.15%. Sequencing was done on a sample of CD4+ T cells from PBMCs. These receptors all stem from a human donor with Susac syndrome.

The rearrangement uses TRBV20-1 and TRBJ2-5, with 7 bases that match TRBD2. Germline V gene data show CDR1 as DFQATT and CDR2 as SNEGSKA (reference sequence). This CDR3 is built from 15 residues. Germline trimming cut 5 bases from V and 5 bases from J; bases unmatched to any gene: 14. The CDR3 loop reads CSAPKGGYGGETQYF. CDR3 DNA sequence: TGCAGTGCTCCCAAAGGAGGCTACGGGGGGGAGACCCAGTACTTC.

The CDR3 coding sequence is TGTGCCAGCAGCCAAGGAGGAGGCGAGCAGTTCTTC. Translating gives CASSQGGGEQFF. The chain combines TRBV4-2 with TRBJ2-1; maybe TRBD2 (5 bases). The V end lost 1 base, the J end lost 10 bases, and 8 bases lay between the germline ends. There are 12 residues in the CDR3. The V gene's germline CDR1 is LGHNA and CDR2 YNFKEQ.